Included here is one T cell receptor (beta chain) sequence, with context. No antigen is known for it. An end of the junction differs from the germline gene, which may be a read error. Incorporated into the TCR beta cDNA libraries were unique molecular identifiers, which served to reduce PCR and sequencing biases. TCRdb reanalysed the PCR reads using MiXCR and keeps one entry per CDR3 protein. The data show some 160,000 distinct CDR3 sequences, 36% seen once. These data belong to a study of post-analysis software for immune sequencing data. Findings of the study overall: When patients were compared with controls, about five TRBV segments were more frequent, TRBV5-6, TRBV5-1 and TRBV20-1 among them.

The germline V gene has CDR1 DFQATT and CDR2 SNEGSKA (reference sequence). The CDR3 is 14 residues long. The rearrangement joins TRBV20-1 to TRBJ1-5; D perhaps matches TRBD1 (6 bases). The receptor was derived from a girl between 10 and 17 years old with multiple sclerosis. The sample in question was blood, obtained after autologous hematopoietic stem cell transplantation. This chain's CDR3 is CSALYDRLDQPQHF. CDR3 DNA: TGCAGTGCTCTTTATGACAGGTTGGATCAACCCCAGCATTTT.